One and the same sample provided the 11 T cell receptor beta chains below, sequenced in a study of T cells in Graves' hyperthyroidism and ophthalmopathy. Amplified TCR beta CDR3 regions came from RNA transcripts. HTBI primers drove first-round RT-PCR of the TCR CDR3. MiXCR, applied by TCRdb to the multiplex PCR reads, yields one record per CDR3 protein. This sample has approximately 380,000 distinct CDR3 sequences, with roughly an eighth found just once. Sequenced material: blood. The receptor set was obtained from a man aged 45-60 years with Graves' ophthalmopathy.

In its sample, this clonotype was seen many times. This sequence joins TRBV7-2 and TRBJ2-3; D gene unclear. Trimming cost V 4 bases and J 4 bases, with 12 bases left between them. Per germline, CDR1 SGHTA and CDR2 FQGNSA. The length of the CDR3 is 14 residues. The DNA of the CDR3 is TGTGCCAGCAGCTCCCCCTCTGTTCCAGATACGCAGTATTTT. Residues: CASSSPSVPDTQYF. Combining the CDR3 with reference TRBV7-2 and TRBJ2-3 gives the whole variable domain GAGVSQSPSNKVTEKGKDVELRCDPISGHTALYWYRQSLGQGLEFLIYFQGNSAPDKSGLPSDRFSAERTGGSVSTLTIQRTQQEDSAVYLCASSSPSVPDTQYFGPGTRLTVL.

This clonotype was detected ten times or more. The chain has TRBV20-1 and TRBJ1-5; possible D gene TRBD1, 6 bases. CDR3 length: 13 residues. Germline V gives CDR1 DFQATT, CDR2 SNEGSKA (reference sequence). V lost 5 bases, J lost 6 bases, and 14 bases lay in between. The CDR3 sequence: CSAGGRGSQPQHF. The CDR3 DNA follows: TGCAGTGCTGGAGGCAGGGGAAGTCAGCCCCAGCATTTT.

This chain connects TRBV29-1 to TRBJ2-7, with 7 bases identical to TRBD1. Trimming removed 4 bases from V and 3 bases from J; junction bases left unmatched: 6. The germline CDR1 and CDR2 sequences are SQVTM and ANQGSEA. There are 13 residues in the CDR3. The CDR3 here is CSVVVDRDYEQYF. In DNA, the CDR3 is TGCAGCGTTGTTGTTGACAGGGACTACGAGCAGTACTTC.

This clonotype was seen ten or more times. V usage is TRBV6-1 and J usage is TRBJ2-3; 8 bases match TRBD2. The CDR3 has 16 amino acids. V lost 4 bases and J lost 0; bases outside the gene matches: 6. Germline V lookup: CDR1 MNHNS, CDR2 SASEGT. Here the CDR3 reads CASSATSGSSTDTQYF. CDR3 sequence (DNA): TGTGCCAGCAGTGCAACTAGCGGATCTAGCACAGATACGCAGTATTTT.

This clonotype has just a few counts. The CDR3 nucleotides are TGTGCCAGCAGCTTAATGGCAGGGAGGACTAATGAAAAACTGTTTTTT. It specifies CASSLMAGRTNEKLFF. The rearrangement links TRBV11-2 to TRBJ1-4, with a weak D call TRBD1 (5 bases). The V and J ends lost 2 bases and 2 bases respectively, with 12 bases between them. The CDR3 is 16 amino acids. CDR1 is SGHAT, CDR2 FQNNGV, per germline.

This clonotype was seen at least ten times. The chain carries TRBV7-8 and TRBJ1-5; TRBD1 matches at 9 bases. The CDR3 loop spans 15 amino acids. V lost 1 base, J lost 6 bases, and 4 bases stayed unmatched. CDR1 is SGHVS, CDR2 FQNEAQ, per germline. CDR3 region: CASSLVGTGSQPQHF. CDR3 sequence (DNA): TGTGCCAGCAGCTTAGTAGGGACAGGGTCTCAGCCCCAGCATTTT.

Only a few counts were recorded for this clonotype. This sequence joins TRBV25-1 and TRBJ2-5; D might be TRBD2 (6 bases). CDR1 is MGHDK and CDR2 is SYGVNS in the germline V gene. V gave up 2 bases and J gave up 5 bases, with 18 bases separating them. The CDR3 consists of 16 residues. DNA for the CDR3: TGTGCCAGCAGTGAAGACGGGAGCCCCTGGGGGGAGACCCAGTACTTC. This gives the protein CASSEDGSPWGETQYF.

The CDR3 sequence: CSATRGRMRAFF. CDR3 DNA sequence: TGCAGTGCAACCAGGGGGAGGATGAGAGCTTTCTTT. The V and J genes are TRBV20-1 and TRBJ1-1, with 7 bases aligning to TRBD1. From germline, CDR1 is DFQATT and CDR2 SNEGSKA (reference sequence). The V and J ends lost 6 bases and 10 bases, in that order; junction bases with no gene match: 11. CDR3 length equals 12 residues.

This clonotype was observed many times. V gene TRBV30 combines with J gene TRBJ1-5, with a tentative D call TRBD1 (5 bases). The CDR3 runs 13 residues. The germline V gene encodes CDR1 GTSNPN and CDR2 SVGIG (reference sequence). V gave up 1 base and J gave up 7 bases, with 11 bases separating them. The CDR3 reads CAWSGGNEQPQHF. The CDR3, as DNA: TGTGCCTGGAGTGGGGGGAATGAGCAGCCCCAGCATTTT. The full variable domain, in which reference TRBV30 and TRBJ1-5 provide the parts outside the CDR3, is SQTIHQWPATLVQPVGSPLSLECTVEGTSNPNLYWYRQAAGRGLQLLFYSVGIGQISSEVPQNLSASRPQDRQFILSSKKLLLSDSGFYLCAWSGGNEQPQHFGDGTRLSIL.

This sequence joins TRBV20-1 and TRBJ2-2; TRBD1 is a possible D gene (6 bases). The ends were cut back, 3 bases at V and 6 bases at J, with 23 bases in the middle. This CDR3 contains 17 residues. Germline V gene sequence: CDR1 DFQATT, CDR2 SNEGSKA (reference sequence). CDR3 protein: CSARDSRRSFAAGELFF. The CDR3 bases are TGCAGTGCTAGGGACAGCCGTCGAAGTTTTGCGGCCGGGGAGCTGTTTTTT.

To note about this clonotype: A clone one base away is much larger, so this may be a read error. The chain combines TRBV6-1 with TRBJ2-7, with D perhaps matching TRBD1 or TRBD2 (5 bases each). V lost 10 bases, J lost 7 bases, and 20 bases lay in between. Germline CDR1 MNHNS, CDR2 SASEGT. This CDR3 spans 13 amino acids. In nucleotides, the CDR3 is TGTGCCAACCTGGCCGGGACGACGAAAGAGCAGTACTTC. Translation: CANLAGTTKEQYF.